The rows below give T cell receptor beta chains drawn from one sample of a study of OX40 agonist ivuxolimab in advanced cancers. The method was immunoSEQ multiplex PCR; TCRdb's version includes in-frame clones alone and lacks a portion of them. The top ten clones hold roughly 1.4% of a sample with roughly 35,000 clones, around 81% of them seen once. This material consisted of CD4+ or CD8+ T cells sorted from blood, taken in a trial of the OX40 agonist ivuxolimab. The receptors derive from an adult with an advanced solid tumor such as melanoma, head and neck, liver or kidney cancer. The CDR3 runs from the conserved cysteine through the conserved F or W.

>TRBV11-2|TRBJ1-2
CASSSPGAAYGYTF
>TRBV4-3|TRBJ1-4
CASSQSMTEYEKLFF
>TRBV9|TRBJ2-7
CASSATGGTYEQYF
>TRBV27|TRBJ1-2
CASSFFPPAVRDGYTF
>TRBV14|TRBJ2-5
CASSRGRHGLETQYF
>TRBV6-1|TRBJ2-7
CASIFSGGLREQYF
>TRBV7-9|TRBJ1-4
CASSLGDDRVWEKLFF
>TRBV7-2|-
CASSFQAGYGEQYF
>TRBV6-5|TRBJ1-4
CASSGGQRIGEKLFF
>TRBV5-1|TRBJ1-4
CASSTGHNEKLFF
>TRBV6-1|TRBJ2-5
CASSLSGSETQYF
>TRBV12-5|TRBJ1-1
CASGLQTGTEAFF
>TRBV7-2|TRBJ2-7
CASSLVSAGVEQYF
>TRBV27|TRBJ1-4
CASSLLGTNEKLFF
>TRBV6-5|-
CASRPMTSSPYEQYF
>TRBV20-1|TRBJ2-3
CSALGTSNYF
>TRBV15|TRBJ1-6
CATSRQWGSPLHF
>TRBV25-1|TRBJ2-1
CASSDYSHLFNEQFF
>TRBV6-6|TRBJ2-7
CASSYSPAVEQYF
>TRBV28|TRBJ2-1
CASLDRKYNEQFF
>TRBV10-3|TRBJ2-7
CAIRDRGQYEQYF
>TRBV20-1|TRBJ1-1
CSARGEGKAFF
>TRBV27|TRBJ2-3
CASSFTWGGLRAQYF
>TRBV2|TRBJ1-1
CASMEGSTEAFF
>TRBV2|TRBJ2-2
CASTGQGAGELFF
>TRBV27|TRBJ1-6
CASSIGPGVLHF
>TRBV27|TRBJ2-5
CASRIAGVVETQYF
>TRBV5-4|TRBJ2-3
CASSWSGHLGTDTQYF
>TRBV5-1|TRBJ2-3
CASSLLGVGDTQYF
>TRBV2|TRBJ1-6
CASSGQGGSPLHF